This T cell receptor (beta chain) was captured by sequencing in a study of cytomegalovirus exposure and HLA in healthy donors (dated by TCRdb to 2016 to 2017). A note on the overall study: An earlier analysis of some 500 of the donors reported roughly 300 Gb of sequence data and around 110 million unique TCR beta sequences from some 180 million T cells. To study patterns of TCR occurrence, a later analysis re-analyzed previously published TCR beta repertoires from around 660 donors and added high-resolution HLA genotyping. HLA typing covered class I and class II loci at four-digit resolution. All discovery cohort repertoires had been generated on a single sequencing platform. Typing coverage varied by locus: roughly 620-640 donors for A, B, C, DRB1 and DQB1; roughly 560 for DQA1; around 610 for DPA1; 400 to 480 for DPB1. Donor age, sex, ethnicity and CMV serostatus were compiled together with the repertoire data. Around 320 gigabases of sequencing data and tens of millions of unique TCR sequences were included in an early release covering roughly 700 HLA-typed donors. To predict cytomegalovirus infection status, the study combined high-throughput TCR immunosequencing, statistical association of individual TCRs with disease status, and machine learning. The study aimed to test whether cataloging public T cell receptors could reveal signatures of past pathogen exposure. A separate validation cohort of 100 to 150 different subjects was used in addition to the 666-subject first cohort. Across 300 to 400 genotyped donors of the cohort, an average of about 250,000 unique TCR beta nucleotide sequences per donor were sequenced, and approximately 17% of those sequences were non-productive. A later genetic analysis used genome-wide SNP genotypes for about 60% of the roughly 700 donors, treating that subset as a discovery cohort. Rather than using new phenotypic data, the later analysis identified candidate immune exposures from TCR beta sequences and from how often those sequences occurred across donors. The genetic ancestry cluster associated with self-reported Caucasian donors included about 84% of the roughly 400 genotyped donors. The T cell repertoires of 700 or so subjects were profiled by immunosequencing and related to cytomegalovirus serostatus. Roughly five DR-DQ haplotypes were handled as single units for association and clustering, since linkage in the cohort was strong. To decide whether each TCR beta V gene segment behaved as functional or pseudogenic, an earlier analysis of over 500 of the donors relied on high-throughput TCR beta sequencing.

Results the study describes overall, beyond this receptor: Because counts were too low, fewer than 20 rarely observed V segments, including chromosome 9 orphons, were excluded from the earlier analysis of several hundred of the donors. Most TCR sequences were seen in very few donors, while some public TCRs were found in many individuals. A further reported finding was that TCR beta sequences accurately predicted the HLA-A and HLA-B alleles for most subjects in the first cohort. Because some donors lacked HLA typing at each locus, the association tests relied only on the typed subset. The classifier was reported to diagnose cytomegalovirus status with high specificity and sensitivity in both the original and validation cohorts. Immune exposure information for the cohort was limited to CMV serostatus. Correlated functional status among segregating V segments might reflect linkage disequilibrium, but an unknown experimental factor could not be ruled out. An earlier analysis of approximately 570 of the donors showed that most TCR beta V segments appeared in productive rearrangements either about 87% or about 30% of the time, which broadly matched IMGT annotations. In a later analysis, HLA-associated TCR beta chains were found to be more clonally expanded and to have lower generation probabilities than equally common non-associated chains. Sequencing depth was assumed to be roughly uniform across donors in the presence/absence analyses, though that assumption may not hold. A total of 164 TCR beta chains were listed by the study as associated with cytomegalovirus. The cohort was sequenced for TCR beta chains only, and without alpha or paired-chain data the features that could be detected were limited. Assigning TCR associations to individual alleles was difficult when HLA alleles, especially DR and DQ, strongly co-occurred. In a later analysis, several top co-occurrence clusters were reported to appear linked to parvovirus B19, influenza, CMV and Epstein-Barr virus. Specific HLA alleles were associated with 15,000 to 20,000 TCR beta sequences at a false discovery rate of 0.05 in a later analysis. Compared with the roughly 700-donor mean, donors in an Asian-associated ancestry cluster had fewer N-insertions in productive TCRs, according to a later genetic analysis. A group of highly shared sequence variants was considered likely to be a technical artifact of the sequencing pipeline. It was suggested by the authors that the approach could potentially be generalized to other disease states and immunological phenotypes. Most CMV-associated TCR beta chains appeared to be HLA-restricted in a later analysis, and the HLA associations seemed to be driven largely by CMV exposure. An association between a missense DCLRE1C variant and V-gene and J-gene trimming of TCR beta chains was found in a later genetic analysis and replicated in an independent cohort. In vitro tests confirmed that a few of the cytomegalovirus-associated TCR beta chains recognize cytomegalovirus antigens. Some IMGT-functional V segments, including TRBV6-2 and TRBV6-3, could not be told apart with the 87-base-pair reads, so those segments were excluded. According to a later analysis, TCR association rates differed among HLA loci, with DRB1 alleles showing the most associated TCRs and HLA-C alleles showing the fewest.

On this clone itself: Its antigen remains unidentified. Base qualities were left out, and no much larger clone turns up one base away.

Libraries were built with the immunoSEQ multiplex PCR assay. A mixture of 60 forward primers for TCR Vbeta segments and 13 reverse primers for TCR Jbeta segments was used in the multiplex PCR. A multiplex PCR assay on genomic DNA amplified the CDR3 region of rearranged TCR beta genes. The Illumina HiSeq System was used to sequence the amplified TCR beta libraries as 87-base-pair reads. Per the original workflow: Across the 600 to 700 repertoires, a later analysis counted 78 million or so unique TCR beta chains, roughly 11 million of which were shared by at least two donors. Raw reads were error-corrected and collapsed into unique sequences with a nearest-neighbor algorithm that merged closely related sequences to remove PCR and sequencing errors. CDR3 sequences were aligned to IMGT reference sequences to assign V, D and J gene segments. For a sequence to be retained, at least a six-nucleotide match to both a V gene segment and a J gene segment was required. Rearrangements were called productive when the CDR3 lacked stop codons and stayed in frame with V and J; all others were non-productive. Following IMGT convention, CDR3 was defined as the stretch from the second conserved V-encoded cysteine to the conserved J-encoded phenylalanine. Sequences without an unambiguous match to a single V gene segment were excluded from the earlier analysis of about 630 of the donors. In an earlier analysis of a few hundred of the donors, V segments were called functional above 56.7% productive rearrangements and were called segregating when the between-donor standard deviation exceeded 5%. A statistical classification framework was developed to diagnose cytomegalovirus status using the catalog of TCR beta chain sequences. V and J gene assignment, in a later analysis, came from comparing TCR nucleotide sequences with IMGT/GENE-DB human TR gene sequences. The TCRdist pipeline was used in a later analysis to assign CDR3 sequences and most-parsimonious VDJ recombination scenarios. In a later analysis, every TCR beta chain was defined by the combination of its CDR3 amino acid sequence and its V-gene family, and reads without a unique V-gene family were dropped. A later analysis removed 500 to 650 highly shared, low-generation-probability nucleotide sequences to deal with suspected cross-contamination and a sequencing artifact. A later analysis calculated a clonal expansion index for each public chain from normalized within-repertoire ranks of inferred template counts. In a later analysis, generation probabilities were computed with a VDJ recombination model fitted to out-of-frame rearrangements, and the resulting probabilities were checked against IGoR. Hypergeometric tests were used in a later analysis to score TCR-TCR, TCR-HLA and TCR-CMV co-occurrence, with a repertoire-size bias correction applied to the TCR pairs. To estimate false discovery rates, a later analysis permuted the HLA or CMV assignments 20 times. In a later analysis, co-occurring TCRs were grouped with DBSCAN, and TCRdist sequence similarity was added when clustering was performed within HLA-allele-positive subsets. For co-occurrence clustering, repertoires with fewer than 30,000 or more than 120,000 public chains were excluded, along with a handful of repertoires with anomalous nucleotide sharing. The immuneACCESS repertoire file appears here via TCRdb, limited to in-frame rearrangements. These files lack a portion of the clones; in checked studies, under half of the deficit traces to unresolved V genes, and the cause of the others is not known. The DNA gave D and trimming, while V, J and clone size come from that table. This sample has more than 80,000 clones in its table, and 78% of those were observed once. Less than 6.5% of the sample rests with the top ten.

The cohort consisted of hundreds of healthy bone marrow donors. Cohort members were all nominally healthy when sampled, although unrecorded immune exposures were likely present. The donor was CMV seropositive and was included in the group of approximately 310 seropositive cohort members. Every donor gave a peripheral blood sample, and the peripheral blood mononuclear cells from that sample were used for TCR beta sequencing. Genomic DNA was extracted from the blood cell samples with the Qiagen DNeasy Blood Extraction Kit. Measured from the cysteine to the phenylalanine, the CDR3 is 15 residues long. Only the CDR3 DNA stays, 45 bases, in frame from base 1. Trimming costs V 5 bases and J 3 bases, and their ends lie 14 bases apart. The germline V gene supplies CDR1 MDHEN and CDR2 SYDVKM.

Sequenced input: PBMCs. The source is a man younger than 30 in good health and CMV-seropositive. The chain employs TRBV28 and TRBJ2-1; TRBD1 could be the D gene, as 6 bases match. The CDR3 here reads CASSVTGFDYNEQFF. The DNA sequence is TGTGCCAGCAGTGTCACAGGGTTCGACTACAATGAGCAGTTCTTC. Where the CDR3 stops, the reference TRBV28 and TRBJ2-1 genes take over; the full variable domain is DVKVTQSSRYLVKRTGEKVFLECVQDMDHENMFWYRQDPGLGLRLIYFSYDVKMKEKGDIPEGYSVSREKKERFSLILESASTNQTSMYLCASSVTGFDYNEQFFGPGTRLTVL.